This T cell receptor beta chain comes out of a study of PD-1 blockade in classical Hodgkin lymphoma. Overall study findings and caveats: Why the repertoires differ is still unclear, perhaps disease activity or prior therapy. Relative to healthy donors, newly diagnosed patients reportedly had lower baseline TCR diversity, which was reported as lower still in relapsed/refractory patients.

Using immunoSEQ multiplex PCR, the repertoire was profiled, and TCRdb retains in-frame clones only, with some absent. The data contain about 21,000 clones, about 85% of them singletons. The time point was: newly diagnosed, previously untreated cHL patient sample. Investigators isolated CD4+ T cells from thawed PBMCs through magnetic negative selection. Comparison samples consisted of PBMCs from newly diagnosed, untreated classical Hodgkin lymphoma. Regarding this clone: What it binds is unknown.

The V gene's germline CDR1 is LNHDA and CDR2 SQIVND (reference sequence). This CDR3 is built from 17 residues. Between the trimmed V and J ends, which lost 6 bases and 0 bases, there was a span of 17 bases. Source material: CD4+ T cells from blood. The V call is TRBV19, the J call TRBJ1-4; D remains ambiguous. The sequence came from a human donor with classical Hodgkin lymphoma. The CDR3 here is CASRRSIGDATNEKLFF. CDR3 sequence (DNA): TGTGCCAGTAGGAGAAGTATAGGTGACGCAACTAATGAAAAACTGTTTTTT.